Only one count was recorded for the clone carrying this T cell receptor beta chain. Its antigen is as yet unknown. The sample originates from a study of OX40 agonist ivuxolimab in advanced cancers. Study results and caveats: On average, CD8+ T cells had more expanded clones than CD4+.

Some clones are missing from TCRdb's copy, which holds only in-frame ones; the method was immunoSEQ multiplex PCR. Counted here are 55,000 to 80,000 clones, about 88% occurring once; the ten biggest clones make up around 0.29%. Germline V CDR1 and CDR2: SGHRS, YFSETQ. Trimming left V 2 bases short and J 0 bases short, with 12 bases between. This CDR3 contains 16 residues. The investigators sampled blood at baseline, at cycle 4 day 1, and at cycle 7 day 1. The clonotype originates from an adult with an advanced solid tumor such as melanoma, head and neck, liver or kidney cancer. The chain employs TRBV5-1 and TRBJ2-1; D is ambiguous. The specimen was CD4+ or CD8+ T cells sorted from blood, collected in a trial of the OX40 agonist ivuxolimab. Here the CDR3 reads CASSFGALNSYNEQFF. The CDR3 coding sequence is TGCGCCAGCAGCTTTGGAGCCCTAAACTCCTACAATGAGCAGTTCTTC.